This T cell receptor beta chain appears in the sequencing data of a study of cytomegalovirus exposure and HLA in healthy donors. Study summary: A later analysis reported the same platform for the 100 to 150 validation repertoires and the approximately 720 first-cohort repertoires.

The CDR3 is 14 amino acids. The germline V gene has CDR1 SGHNT and CDR2 YENEEA. V was clipped by 9 bases and J by 4 bases, with 18 bases between them. Only a few counts were recorded for this clone. Antigen unknown. Repertoires were generated with immunoSEQ multiplex PCR, while TCRdb's copy carries only in-frame clones and drops some. This table holds around 300,000 clones, approximately 90% found once. Findings and caveats of the study: Subsequent analysis found a tendency for first-cohort TCR clusters to co-occur within the 90 to 150 validation repertoires. A few CMV-associated chains were confirmed in vitro to be specific for CMV antigens.

Sequencing was carried out using PBMCs. The chain has TRBV11-3 and TRBJ1-2; tentatively, D is TRBD1 (6 bases). The TCR comes from a woman aged 18-29 years in good health and CMV-seronegative. CDR3 sequence: CARSGTLSGYGYTF. As DNA, the CDR3 is TGTGCCAGGAGCGGGACACTCTCTGGCTATGGCTACACCTTC.